This entry lists 32 T cell receptor beta chains sequenced from one sample in a study of cytomegalovirus exposure and HLA in healthy donors. PCR used 60 Vbeta primers and 13 Jbeta primers. This table comes from immunoSEQ multiplex PCR, and its TCRdb copy is limited to in-frame clones, with some not included. The table includes some 190,000 clones, approximately 9.5% detected once. The specimen was PBMCs. The origin of the receptors is a woman aged 25 to 39 in good health and CMV-seropositive.

This rearrangement joins TRBV5-4 to TRBJ2-7; TRBD2 matches 9 bases. CDR1 and CDR2 from the germline V gene are SGHNT and YYREEE (reference sequence). The CDR3 contains 14 residues. J lost 2 bases, V lost 2 bases, and 2 bases had no gene match. The CDR3 is CASSFASGAYEQYF. The CDR3 DNA reads as TGTGCCAGCAGCTTCGCTAGCGGGGCCTACGAGCAGTACTTC.

This clone was counted between two and nine times. The V and J genes are TRBV6-5 and TRBJ1-1; 8 bases align to TRBD1. J gave up 4 bases and V 2 bases, and 6 bases lay outside the gene matches. CDR3 length: 15 amino acids. Germline values: CDR1 MNHEY, CDR2 SVGAGI. DNA for the CDR3: TGTGCCAGCAGTTACGAGGCAGGGGGCATCACTGAAGCTTTCTTT. This translates into CASSYEAGGITEAFF.

This chain links TRBV6-1 with TRBJ2-3; no definite D call. CDR1 and CDR2 from the germline V gene are MNHNS and SASEGT. CDR3 length equals 18 residues. Trimming took 0 bases from V and 2 from J, leaving 18 bases between them. The CDR3 nucleotides read TGTGCCAGCAGTGAAGCCCTGACCCGGTATACAGCCACAGATACGCAGTATTTT. Protein product: CASSEALTRYTATDTQYF.

This clone turned up a few times. V and J are TRBV5-6 and TRBJ1-1; 11 bases align to TRBD1. CDR3 length: 14 amino acids. The germline V gene has CDR1 SGHDT and CDR2 YYEEEE. J lost 8 bases, V lost 4 bases, and 7 bases had no gene match. In DNA, the CDR3 is TGTGCCAGCAGCCCTGGGACAGGGGGGAGGGAAGCTTTCTTT. Amino acid sequence: CASSPGTGGREAFF.

The CDR3 nucleotides are TGTGCCAGCAGCCCCGGGGACAGCTGGAACACTGAAGCTTTCTTT. Its translation: CASSPGDSWNTEAFF. The chain couples TRBV5-4 to TRBJ1-1, with TRBD1 matching over 7 bases. V gave up 4 bases and J gave up 1 base; unmatched junction bases: 7. The CDR3 has 15 amino acids. Germline V lookup: CDR1 SGHNT, CDR2 YYREEE (reference sequence).

V is TRBV27 and J is TRBJ2-7, with TRBD2 matching over 12 bases. After removal of 4 bases from V and 4 bases from J, the junction contained 20 bases not matched to a gene. From germline, CDR1 is MNHEY and CDR2 SMNVEV (reference sequence). The CDR3 has 20 amino acids. The chain's CDR3 is CASSWGLPGLAGPGGYEQYF. The CDR3 coding sequence is TGTGCCAGCAGTTGGGGACTCCCGGGACTAGCGGGTCCAGGCGGTTACGAGCAGTACTTC.

The chain couples TRBV27 to TRBJ2-3, with 11 bases that match TRBD1. CDR3 length: 16 residues. Trimming took 3 bases from V and 4 from J; bases not matched to a gene: 6. Germline loops: CDR1 MNHEY, CDR2 SMNVEV (reference sequence). This CDR3 is CASSFYVGQGADTQYF. As DNA, the CDR3 is TGTGCCAGCAGTTTTTATGTGGGACAGGGGGCAGATACGCAGTATTTT.

This clone was found a few times. V gene TRBV5-4 combines with J gene TRBJ2-1; 9 nucleotides match TRBD2. V lost 2 bases to trimming and J lost 7 bases; unmatched junction nucleotides: 7. Germline CDR1 SGHNT, CDR2 YYREEE (reference sequence). This CDR3 has 15 amino acids. CDR3 in DNA: TGTGCCAGCAGCTTAATGATAGCGGGAGCGAATGAGCAGTTCTTC. Residues: CASSLMIAGANEQFF. Drawing the rest from reference TRBV5-4 and TRBJ2-1, the complete variable domain is ETGVTQSPTHLIKTRGQQVTLRCSSQSGHNTVSWYQQALGQGPQFIFQYYREEENGRGNFPPRFSGLQFPNYSSELNVNALELDDSALYLCASSLMIAGANEQFFGPGTRLTVL.

This clone was detected a few times. This chain uses TRBV29-1 with TRBJ2-7; TRBD2 matches at 10 bases. Germline loops: CDR1 SQVTM, CDR2 ANQGSEA. The CDR3 runs 18 residues. The junction had 21 bases not matched to a gene; V was cut back by 6 bases and J by 4 bases. As DNA, the CDR3 is TGCAGCGTCTATAGGACTAGCGGCTCAGGAGGAGGATTATACGAGCAGTACTTC. Translated: CSVYRTSGSGGGLYEQYF.

The chain couples TRBV29-1 to TRBJ1-2; D perhaps matches TRBD1 (5 bases). The CDR3 runs to 13 residues. The germline CDR1 and CDR2 sequences are SQVTM and ANQGSEA. Trimming stripped 2 bases from V and 4 bases from J, with 11 bases between. The CDR3 here is CSVEIGEAYGYTF. In nucleotides, the CDR3 is TGCAGCGTTGAAATAGGGGAGGCCTATGGCTACACCTTC.

The chain uses TRBV10-3 and TRBJ1-1; D unresolved. Per germline, CDR1 ENHRY and CDR2 SYGVKD. With 0 bases removed from V and 9 bases from J, the gap between germline ends came to 14 bases. This CDR3 region has 14 residues. CDR3 sequence (DNA): TGTGCCATCAGTGAGTCGAGCGGGGTTACTAAAGCTTTCTTT. Encoded protein: CAISESSGVTKAFF.

The V and J genes are TRBV4-1 and TRBJ2-7; D is perhaps TRBD2 (5 bases). CDR1 is MGHRA and CDR2 is YSYEKL in the germline V gene. CDR3 size: 16 residues. V was trimmed by 8 bases and J by 0 bases, leaving 20 bases between them. The DNA of the CDR3 is TGCGCCAGCGCAAGGCATGCCCTCGGGGTCTCCTACGAGCAGTACTTC. It translates to CASARHALGVSYEQYF.

This clone has more than one count but fewer than ten. The J gene is TRBJ2-7, the V gene TRBV27, with D tentatively TRBD2 (6 bases). The CDR3 spans 14 residues. The V end was cut by 5 bases, the J end by 3 bases, with 14 bases between. Germline V lookup: CDR1 MNHEY, CDR2 SMNVEV (reference sequence). CDR3: CASSSLALGYEQYF. CDR3 in DNA: TGTGCCAGCAGTAGCCTAGCGCTCGGCTACGAGCAGTACTTC.

The rearrangement joins TRBV30 to TRBJ1-5; D not certain. CDR3 length: 13 residues. Trimming took 0 bases from V and 4 from J, leaving 7 bases between them. The V gene's germline CDR1 is GTSNPN and CDR2 SVGIG (reference sequence). The chain's CDR3 is CAWSVQPNQPQHF. CDR3 in DNA: TGTGCCTGGAGTGTACAGCCAAATCAGCCCCAGCATTTT.

This clone was seen more than once but under ten times. V usage is TRBV7-3 and J usage is TRBJ2-1; D possibly corresponds to TRBD1 (5 bases). The V gene lost 3 bases and the J gene lost 8 bases, with 14 bases spanning the gap. Germline V CDR1 and CDR2: SGHTA, FQGTGA. This CDR3 comprises 14 residues. The CDR3 spells CASSLKLLGDEQFF. The CDR3 DNA sequence: TGTGCCAGCAGCTTGAAGCTCCTAGGGGATGAGCAGTTCTTC.

The chain joins TRBV5-1 to TRBJ2-7; 9 bases map to TRBD1. V shed 2 bases and J 3 bases; nucleotides not matched to a gene: 9. CDR3 size: 16 residues. Germline values: CDR1 SGHRS, CDR2 YFSETQ. CDR3 DNA: TGCGCCAGCAGCTTAGAACCGGGACAGGGCCTCTACGAGCAGTACTTC. It specifies CASSLEPGQGLYEQYF.

This sequence joins TRBV2 and TRBJ2-1, with no clear D. Trimming removed 6 bases at V and 4 bases at J, with 19 bases between. In germline, CDR1 is SNHLY, CDR2 FYNNEI. This CDR3 is 16 amino acids long. Written as DNA, the CDR3 is TGTGCCAGCAGCCCCCCCCTTGCTACAGTTTACAATGAGCAGTTCTTC. This gives the protein CASSPPLATVYNEQFF.

This clone was seen a few times. This chain uses TRBV9 with TRBJ1-1; possibly TRBD1 for D (5 bases). The CDR3 has 16 residues. The germline gives CDR1 SGDLS, CDR2 YYNGEE. V was cut by 1 base and J by 1 base, with 14 bases left in between. The CDR3 nucleotides read TGTGCCAGCAGCGTACCCGTAGGGGCCGGGAACACTGAAGCTTTCTTT. Translation gives CASSVPVGAGNTEAFF.

The chain combines TRBV29-1 with TRBJ2-2, with TRBD1 matching 11 bases. Unmatched junction bases numbered 11, after V lost 6 bases and J lost 2 bases. The germline gives CDR1 SQVTM, CDR2 ANQGSEA. CDR3 size: 17 residues. The CDR3, as DNA: TGCAGCGTCGGGATGGACAGGGGGCTAACTAACACCGGGGAGCTGTTTTTT. As protein: CSVGMDRGLTNTGELFF.

The chain uses TRBV5-1 and TRBJ2-5; 9 nucleotides agree with TRBD1. Matching the DNA end better, TRBJ2-7 makes the J call doubtful. The length of the CDR3 is 15 residues. Germline values: CDR1 SGHRS, CDR2 YFSETQ. The CDR3 loop reads CASSAGQGSSYEQYF. CDR3 DNA: TGCGCCAGCAGCGCCGGACAGGGGAGCTCCTACGAGCAGTACTTC.

The chain uses TRBV5-1 and TRBJ1-2, with 8 bases that match TRBD1. J was trimmed by 10 bases and V by 4 bases; bases with no gene match: 12. This CDR3 is 14 amino acids long. Per germline, CDR1 SGHRS and CDR2 YFSETQ. The CDR3 region has the DNA TGCGCCAGCAGCACTAACCTGGGACAGGACAACTACACCTTC. This translates into CASSTNLGQDNYTF.

Comment on this clone: The sample contains more than one DNA sequence encoding this CDR3. The V gene is TRBV30, the J gene TRBJ2-5; 8 positions agree with TRBD1. The CDR3 length is 13 residues. The V gene end was trimmed by 2 bases and the J gene end by 4 bases; junction bases not matched to a gene: 3. Germline CDR1 GTSNPN, CDR2 SVGIG (reference sequence). CDR3 DNA: TGTGCCTGGAGTCAGGGGGCGGGAGAGACCCAGTACTTC. It specifies CAWSQGAGETQYF.

There are a few counts of this clone. V usage is TRBV7-9 and J usage is TRBJ1-1; 8 bases match TRBD1. Germline assignment: CDR1 SEHNR and CDR2 FQNEAQ (reference sequence). The trim removed 5 bases at V and 2 bases at J, leaving 7 bases unmatched. This CDR3 is 15 amino acids long. The CDR3 is CASSELQGANTEAFF. The DNA for the CDR3 is TGTGCCAGCAGCGAACTGCAGGGGGCAAACACTGAAGCTTTCTTT.

The J gene is TRBJ2-7, the V gene TRBV5-4; TRBD2 matches 8 bases. Germline CDR1 is SGHNT and CDR2 is YYREEE (reference sequence). This CDR3 spans 15 amino acids. Germline trimming cut 4 bases from V and 0 bases from J; bases unmatched to any gene: 6. CDR3 sequence (DNA): TGTGCCAGCAGCCTACAAGGGACTAGCTCCTACGAGCAGTACTTC. Its protein product is CASSLQGTSSYEQYF.

This clone was detected only a few times. The chain combines TRBV9 with TRBJ1-4; 12 nucleotides align to TRBD1. V dropped 3 bases and J dropped 9; count of bases not matched to a gene: 6. The CDR3 is made up of 15 amino acids. Per the germline V gene, CDR1 is SGDLS and CDR2 is YYNGEE. The CDR3 here is CASSEGDRGRKKLFF. The CDR3 bases are TGTGCCAGCAGCGAGGGGGACAGGGGGCGTAAAAAACTGTTTTTT.

This clone was seen a handful of times. This chain connects TRBV2 to TRBJ1-1; TRBD1 might be the D (5 bases). In germline, CDR1 is SNHLY, CDR2 FYNNEI. This CDR3 is 12 amino acids long. Trimming cost V 4 bases and J 7 bases, with 10 bases left between them. The CDR3 loop reads CASSVSGGEAFF. CDR3 bases: TGTGCCAGCAGTGTCTCCGGGGGTGAAGCTTTCTTT.

This clone has just a few counts. J is TRBJ1-2 and V is TRBV7-9, with D uncertain. This CDR3 spans 14 amino acids. Germline lookup yields CDR1 SEHNR and CDR2 FQNEAQ (reference sequence). Trimming stripped 1 base from V and 1 base from J, with 7 bases between. The CDR3 DNA is TGTGCCAGCAGCTTAGAACAGATTAACTATGGCTACACCTTC. As protein: CASSLEQINYGYTF.

In this sample, this clone turned up a few times. CDR3 loop: CASKELDFYEQYF. The CDR3 DNA is TGTGCCAGCAAAGAACTTGACTTTTACGAGCAGTACTTC. The chain has TRBV2 and TRBJ2-7; D gene ambiguous. The germline gives CDR1 SNHLY, CDR2 FYNNEI. The CDR3 spans 13 residues. V dropped 7 bases and J dropped 4 bases, with 14 bases sitting between them.

This clone was found a few times. This rearrangement joins TRBV6-1 to TRBJ1-1, with 7 bases aligning to TRBD1. J lost 4 bases, V lost 2 bases, and 7 bases had no gene match. The V gene's germline CDR1 is MNHNS and CDR2 SASEGT. The CDR3 sequence is 15 residues long. CDR3 bases: TGTGCCAGCAGTGAAAGGACCCCAGGGGGCACTGAAGCTTTCTTT. Amino acids: CASSERTPGGTEAFF.

This clone came up once. The chain links TRBV9 to TRBJ1-2; TRBD1 matches at 8 bases. The CDR3 covers 14 residues. Germline V gene data show CDR1 as SGDLS and CDR2 as YYNGEE. Trimming cost V 3 bases and J 3 bases; bases outside gene matches: 4. This CDR3 reads CASSAGQGHYGYTF. In DNA form, the CDR3 reads TGTGCCAGCAGCGCCGGACAGGGACACTATGGCTACACCTTC.

This clone was counted between two and nine times. The chain employs TRBV19 and TRBJ1-1; 7 bases map to TRBD1. This CDR3 is built from 15 residues. V lost 2 bases and J lost 7; bases outside the gene matches: 10. Germline lookup yields CDR1 LNHDA and CDR2 SQIVND (reference sequence). The CDR3 DNA reads as TGTGCCAGTAGTATATCCAGGGCAGGGGGTGGTGAAGCTTTCTTT. Translated: CASSISRAGGGEAFF.

The gene calls are TRBV27 and TRBJ2-7; 14 nucleotides align to TRBD2. Germline V CDR1 and CDR2: MNHEY, SMNVEV (reference sequence). This CDR3 comprises 20 residues. V lost 3 bases and J lost 3; bases outside the gene matches: 16. The CDR3 region has the DNA TGTGCCAGCAGTTTTCGCGGGGTAGGGACTAGCGGGAGATGGTACTACGAGCAGTACTTC. Encoded protein: CASSFRGVGTSGRWYYEQYF.